These T cell receptor beta chains were read from a single sample in a study of CD8+ T cells in alopecia areata. Only in-frame clones appear in the TCRdb table, and some are missing; sequencing was by immunoSEQ multiplex PCR. The sample includes some 180,000 clones, around 49% of them seen just once. The sequenced sample was CD8+ T cells sorted from blood, obtained at roughly week 52, from a patient treated with tofacitinib. The receptors shown here come from a human donor with alopecia areata. Both conserved end residues are part of each CDR3. The D gene is left open where the match is weak. Clone size appears in some rows only: once, few, many, or a class for an expanded clone.

clone_size	cdr3_length	v_call	j_call	d_call	cdr3_aa	cdr3_nt
few	12	TRBV13	TRBJ2-7	-	CASSPDRYEQYF	TGTGCCAGCAGCCCAGACAGGTACGAGCAGTACTTC
few	14	TRBV7-9	TRBJ1-1	-	CASLRTDGSTEAFF	TGTGCCAGCCTCCGCACGGACGGAAGCACTGAAGCTTTCTTT
few	13	TRBV27	TRBJ2-1	-	CASSPIGENEQFF	TGTGCCAGCAGTCCCATAGGGGAGAATGAGCAGTTCTTC
-	14	TRBV5-1	TRBJ1-6	TRBD1	CASRLQGVDSPLHF	TGCGCCAGCAGACTACAGGGGGTAGATTCACCCCTCCACTTT
-	15	TRBV18	TRBJ2-2	-	CASSPPQVDTGELFF	TGTGCCAGCTCACCACCGCAGGTTGACACCGGGGAGCTGTTTTTT
-	11	TRBV7-2	TRBJ1-3	-	CASSLRNTIYF	TGTGCCAGCAGCTTACGAAACACCATATATTTT
-	16	TRBV27	TRBJ1-2	TRBD1	CASSLGPGQGLWGYTF	TGTGCCAGCAGTTTAGGCCCGGGACAGGGGTTATGGGGCTACACCTTC
-	13	TRBV6-5	TRBJ1-2	TRBD1	CASSLGQGDGYTF	TGTGCCAGCAGTTTGGGGCAGGGGGATGGCTACACCTTC
-	12	TRBV2	TRBJ1-6	-	CASVRGSPPLHF	TGTGCCAGCGTCCGAGGGTCGCCACCCCTCCACTTT
-	16	TRBV7-8	TRBJ1-2	-	CASFPGPGADNYGYTF	TGTGCCAGTTTCCCTGGGCCCGGGGCAGACAACTATGGCTACACCTTC
-	15	TRBV27	TRBJ2-2	-	CASSLGQRNTGELFF	TGTGCCAGCAGTTTAGGTCAGAGAAACACCGGGGAGCTGTTTTTT
-	11	TRBV27	TRBJ2-3	-	CASSDWDTQYF	TGTGCCAGCAGTGACTGGGATACGCAGTATTTT
once	16	TRBV28	TRBJ2-7	-	CASSLSRGANPYEQYF	TGTGCCAGCAGTTTATCCAGAGGAGCTAACCCCTACGAGCAGTACTTC
few	16	TRBV4-1	TRBJ2-2	-	CASSQDPGLRTGELFF	TGCGCCAGCAGCCAAGATCCGGGATTGCGCACCGGGGAGCTGTTTTTT
-	13	TRBV30	TRBJ2-2	-	CAWSSHNTGELFF	TGTGCCTGGAGTTCGCATAACACCGGGGAGCTGTTTTTT
once	12	TRBV11-3	TRBJ2-2	-	CASQGRSGELFF	TGTGCCAGTCAGGGTCGCTCCGGGGAGCTGTTTTTT
-	14	TRBV5-4	TRBJ2-7	-	CASSLVGSAYEQYF	TGTGCCAGCAGCTTGGTAGGCAGCGCGTACGAGCAGTACTTC
-	14	TRBV7-9	TRBJ2-3	TRBD2	CASSQRGSLDTQYF	TGTGCCAGCAGTCAGCGGGGGAGCCTAGATACGCAGTATTTT
few	11	TRBV20-1	TRBJ1-1	-	CSLRRGTEAFF	TGCAGTCTGAGACGGGGCACTGAAGCTTTCTTT
-	12	TRBV25-1	TRBJ2-7	-	CASSEYDYEQYF	TGTGCCAGCAGTGAATATGATTACGAGCAGTACTTC
-	13	TRBV6-1	TRBJ1-2	-	CASSEGRVGGYTF	TGTGCCAGCAGTGAAGGGCGCGTCGGGGGCTACACCTTC
-	15	TRBV6-5	TRBJ2-3	TRBD2	CASSYLAASTDTQYF	TGTGCCAGCAGTTACCTAGCGGCTAGCACAGATACGCAGTATTTT
few	17	TRBV7-2	TRBJ2-1	-	CASSRPVLGTRNNEQFF	TGTGCCAGCAGCCGGCCCGTACTCGGGACACGGAACAATGAGCAGTTCTTC
many	15	TRBV13	TRBJ1-1	-	CASSLVGNLDTEAFF	TGTGCCAGCAGCTTAGTAGGGAATTTGGACACTGAAGCTTTCTTT
-	14	TRBV5-1	TRBJ2-3	-	CASSSGDSTDTQYF	TGCGCCAGCAGCTCGGGGGACAGCACAGATACGCAGTATTTT
few	15	TRBV11-2	TRBJ2-2	-	CASSLATTGHGELFF	TGTGCCAGCAGCTTAGCTACTACAGGGCACGGGGAGCTGTTTTTT
-	14	TRBV7-9	TRBJ1-5	-	CASSSLDHNQPQHF	TGTGCCAGCAGCTCCCTCGACCACAATCAGCCCCAGCATTTT
few	11	TRBV29-1	TRBJ1-1	-	CSVYYPPEAFF	TGCAGCGTTTATTACCCACCTGAAGCTTTCTTT
-	14	TRBV6-5	TRBJ1-6	-	CASSYRQPSSPLHF	TGTGCCAGCAGTTACCGCCAGCCTAGTTCACCCCTCCACTTT
few	12	TRBV4-3	TRBJ1-1	-	CASSHGNTEAFF	TGCGCCAGCAGCCACGGGAACACTGAAGCTTTCTTT
-	14	TRBV7-9	TRBJ2-1	-	CASSLRPGKNEQFF	TGTGCCAGCAGCCTTCGTCCAGGCAAGAATGAGCAGTTCTTC
-	14	TRBV18	TRBJ1-2	TRBD1	CASSPRTGTYGYTF	TGTGCCAGCTCACCAAGGACAGGGACCTATGGCTACACCTTC
-	14	TRBV30	TRBJ1-4	-	CAWTAGGSNEKLFF	TGTGCCTGGACGGCGGGAGGGTCTAATGAAAAACTGTTTTTT
-	14	TRBV30	TRBJ2-7	-	CAWSLVGGSYEQYF	TGTGCCTGGTCCCTTGTAGGGGGTTCCTACGAGCAGTACTTC
few	13	TRBV5-1	TRBJ2-5	-	CASSWTEQETQYF	TGCGCCAGCAGCTGGACGGAGCAAGAGACCCAGTACTTC
-	14	TRBV29-1	TRBJ2-7	TRBD1	CSVEGQGASDEQYF	TGCAGCGTCGAGGGACAGGGTGCTAGCGACGAGCAGTACTTC
-	13	TRBV9	TRBJ1-2	-	CASSLEGNYGYTF	TGTGCCAGCAGCCTAGAAGGAAACTATGGCTACACCTTC
-	15	TRBV5-6	TRBJ1-5	-	CASSLEANSNQPQHF	TGTGCCAGCAGCTTGGAGGCCAATAGCAATCAGCCCCAGCATTTT
-	13	TRBV19	TRBJ2-7	-	CASSTTRTYEQYF	TGTGCCAGTAGTACAACCCGAACCTACGAGCAGTACTTC
-	14	TRBV7-8	TRBJ2-7	-	CASSLAEGLDEQYF	TGTGCCAGCAGCTTAGCGGAGGGGTTGGACGAGCAGTACTTC
-	14	TRBV5-6	TRBJ2-5	-	CASRVGWGQETQYF	TGTGCCAGCAGGGTAGGGTGGGGACAAGAGACCCAGTACTTC
few	14	TRBV27	TRBJ2-1	TRBD1	CASSFTTGGNEQFF	TGTGCCAGCAGTTTTACGACAGGGGGCAATGAGCAGTTCTTC
-	14	TRBV9	TRBJ1-5	-	CASSVGYVNQPQHF	TGTGCCAGCAGCGTTGGGTACGTCAATCAGCCCCAGCATTTT
-	16	TRBV6-1	TRBJ1-1	TRBD1	CASSEGKGARDTEAFF	TGTGCCAGCAGTGAAGGGAAGGGGGCCAGGGACACTGAAGCTTTCTTT
few	11	TRBV29-1	TRBJ2-1	TRBD2	CSGTSSDEQFF	TGCAGCGGGACTAGCTCCGATGAGCAGTTCTTC
few	17	TRBV27	TRBJ2-3	TRBD1	CASSLTGDPPSTDTQYF	TGTGCCAGCAGTTTAACAGGGGATCCCCCTAGCACAGATACGCAGTATTTT
once	15	TRBV9	TRBJ2-1	-	CASSAGTPTYNEQFF	TGTGCCAGCAGCGCCGGGACACCTACCTACAATGAGCAGTTCTTC